The clone carrying this TCR beta chain has more than one count but fewer than ten. Its target is unknown. The V and J ends lost 5 bases and 0 bases respectively, with 13 bases between them. Germline V gene data show CDR1 as SGHTA and CDR2 as FQGNSA. This CDR3 has 15 residues. Researchers used the Oncomine TCR Beta short-read assay to sequence DNA from cultured CD4+ T cells. TCRdb independently ran MiXCR on the PCR reads; one entry per CDR3 protein. The sample gives about 15,000 distinct CDR3 sequences, approximately 50% of which show up once; roughly 25% is in the top ten. These data are taken from a study of vaccination and CD4 T cells after COVID-19. For the study at large: SARS-CoV-2 had been detected by nasal swab PCR in convalescent patients; roughly nine were mild, one severe. Two of the convalescents were Hispanic, and convalescents were six males and four females.

Findings of the study overall: In convalescent patients, a median around 85% of reactive clones appeared only post-vaccination.

Regarding treatment: approximately nine-day PBMC culture with coronavirus spike peptide pools or control peptides (ViraFEST assay). The material sequenced was cultured CD4+ T cells from blood, taken after SARS-CoV-2 vaccination. The V gene is TRBV7-2, the J gene TRBJ1-2, with a weak D call TRBD1 (5 bases). The receptor was isolated from a human donor with COVID-19. The CDR3 nucleotides are TGTGCCAGCAGCCCCGGTGGGGCCTCTAACTATGGCTACACCTTC. As protein: CASSPGGASNYGYTF.